What follows are 32 T cell receptor beta chains derived from one specimen sequenced in a study of CD8 T cells in ankylosing spondylitis. Overall study findings and caveats: Characteristic, it appeared, of ankylosing spondylitis blood was a TCR beta motif of roughly eight highly homologous variants.

Their target antigens are unknown. From the 5' RACE reads, TCRdb called clonotypes with MiXCR, one entry per CDR3 protein. The sample records 390,000 or so distinct CDR3 sequences, about 20% being singletons. Sequences were obtained from blood, either unsorted or a sorted T cell fraction (not recorded which). The source is a male donor with ankylosing spondylitis.

In its sample, this clonotype was seen a few times. The chain employs TRBV24-1 and TRBJ2-2; 7 bases are a match to TRBD2. CDR3 length: 22 residues. V lost 3 bases and J lost 3; bases outside the gene matches: 24. Germline V gene data show CDR1 as KGHDR and CDR2 as SFDVKD. CDR3 protein: CATSDLVASVRGPGRDTGELFF. As DNA, the CDR3 is TGTGCCACCAGTGATCTCGTGGCTTCGGTCCGGGGTCCAGGGAGGGACACCGGGGAGCTGTTTTTT.

V gene TRBV27 combines with J gene TRBJ2-2; TRBD1 agrees at 7 bases. Trimming removed 5 bases from V and 6 bases from J; junction bases left unmatched: 12. This CDR3 spans 16 amino acids. Germline assignment: CDR1 MNHEY and CDR2 SMNVEV (reference sequence). The CDR3 region is CASSTRQGLNSGELFF. The CDR3 region has the DNA TGTGCCAGCAGTACCCGACAGGGATTAAACTCCGGGGAGCTGTTTTTT.

This clonotype was observed a few times. The V gene is TRBV27, the J gene TRBJ2-2; tentatively, D is TRBD2 (5 bases). Trimming took 8 bases from V and 1 from J, leaving 14 bases between them. The CDR3 contains 15 residues. Germline CDR1 MNHEY, CDR2 SMNVEV (reference sequence). CDR3 coding DNA: TGTGCCAGCTCCCCCTTTGGAGGGAACACCGGGGAGCTGTTTTTT. Protein: CASSPFGGNTGELFF.

This sequence joins TRBV5-1 and TRBJ2-5; tentative D call: TRBD2 (6 bases). The V end lost 0 bases, the J end lost 5 bases, and 14 bases lay between the germline ends. Looked up from germline, CDR1 is SGHRS and CDR2 is YFSETQ. The CDR3 runs to 15 residues. The CDR3 loop reads CASSLEAGFTETQYF. CDR3 in DNA: TGCGCCAGCAGCTTGGAAGCGGGTTTTACCGAGACCCAGTACTTC.

The V and J genes are TRBV7-6 and TRBJ1-2, with D unclear. The CDR3 loop spans 13 amino acids. V gave up 0 bases and J gave up 5 bases, with 7 bases separating them. Germline assignment: CDR1 SGHVS and CDR2 FNYEAQ. CDR3 bases: TGTGCCAGCAGCTTAGCGAATAGTTATGGCTACACCTTC. Translated: CASSLANSYGYTF.

The table lists this clonotype with a few counts. This chain connects TRBV10-3 to TRBJ1-2; no clear D. The germline V gene encodes CDR1 ENHRY and CDR2 SYGVKD. The CDR3 is made up of 13 amino acids. The ends were cut back, 3 bases at V and 8 bases at J, with 13 bases in the middle. CDR3 sequence reads: CAISEGPSRGYTF. The CDR3, as DNA: TGTGCCATCAGTGAAGGCCCCAGTCGAGGCTACACCTTC.

This clonotype was detected a few times. The V gene is TRBV5-1, the J gene TRBJ2-3, with 10 positions matching TRBD2. Trimming cost V 0 bases and J 5 bases; bases outside gene matches: 3. This CDR3 has 15 amino acids. Germline CDR1 is SGHRS and CDR2 is YFSETQ. The CDR3 coding sequence is TGCGCCAGCAGCTTGGAGGCTAGCGGGGGAGATACGCAGTATTTT. Translated, it gives CASSLEASGGDTQYF.

This clonotype was counted many times. The genes are TRBV4-1 and TRBJ2-3, with no clear D. The CDR3 is 12 amino acids. Germline-derived CDR1 and CDR2 are MGHRA and YSYEKL. V lost 1 base and J lost 4, with 3 bases in between. Here the CDR3 reads CASSQVADTQYF. For the CDR3, the DNA is TGCGCCAGCAGCCAAGTGGCAGATACGCAGTATTTT.

The genes are TRBV5-1 and TRBJ1-1; TRBD1 aligns across 9 bases. The CDR3 has 17 residues. Trimming removed 3 bases from V and 2 bases from J; junction bases left unmatched: 11. Germline CDR1 and CDR2: SGHRS and YFSETQ. This chain's CDR3 is CASSSGPGQGPNTEAFF. CDR3 coding DNA: TGCGCCAGCAGCTCAGGACCGGGACAGGGACCAAACACTGAAGCTTTCTTT.

The V call is TRBV9, the J call TRBJ1-1, with D possibly TRBD1 on 5 matching bases. There are 15 residues in the CDR3. V lost 0 bases and J lost 5, with 14 bases in between. CDR1 SGDLS and CDR2 YYNGEE come from the germline V gene. The CDR3 here is CASSVVGRGGTEAFF. CDR3 sequence (DNA): TGTGCCAGCAGCGTAGTGGGGCGAGGAGGGACTGAAGCTTTCTTT.

V gene TRBV6-4 combines with J gene TRBJ2-7; 7 positions match TRBD1. V was clipped by 0 bases and J by 0 bases; unmatched bases: 8. Germline CDR1 is MRHNA and CDR2 is SNTAGT. This CDR3 contains 17 residues. CDR3 amino acids: CASSDSRDRQPSYEQYF. CDR3 DNA sequence: TGTGCCAGCAGTGACTCCAGGGACAGACAACCCTCCTACGAGCAGTACTTC.

The chain employs TRBV5-1 and TRBJ2-1, with 10 bases lining up with TRBD2. This CDR3 comprises 15 residues. V lost 4 bases, J lost 7 bases, and 8 bases stayed unmatched. Looked up from germline, CDR1 is SGHRS and CDR2 is YFSETQ. This CDR3 is CASSPGTSENNEQFF. The DNA of the CDR3 is TGCGCCAGCAGCCCCGGGACTAGCGAGAATAATGAGCAGTTCTTC.

The chain uses TRBV9 and TRBJ1-3; D not resolved. This CDR3 is 13 amino acids long. The germline V gene encodes CDR1 SGDLS and CDR2 YYNGEE. Between the trimmed V and J ends, which lost 5 bases and 4 bases, there was a span of 10 bases. CDR3 residues: CASSFSWGNTIYF. CDR3 in DNA: TGTGCCAGCAGTTTCTCGTGGGGAAACACCATATATTTT. Full variable domain (rest looked up from reference TRBV9 and TRBJ1-3): DSGVTQTPKHLITATGQRVTLRCSPRSGDLSVYWYQQSLDQGLQFLIQYYNGEERAKGNILERFSAQQFPDLHSELNLSSLELGDSALYFCASSFSWGNTIYFGEGSWLTVV.

This chain joins TRBV5-1 and TRBJ2-6; the match to TRBD2 covers 12 bases. V dropped 3 bases and J dropped 0; count of bases not matched to a gene: 4. This CDR3 region has 18 residues. Germline CDR1 is SGHRS and CDR2 is YFSETQ. The CDR3 DNA reads as TGCGCCAGCAGCTCCCTGACTAGCGGGAGCTCTGGGGCCAACGTCCTGACTTTC. It is translated as CASSSLTSGSSGANVLTF.

The rearrangement joins TRBV12-5 to TRBJ2-7, with 9 bases lining up with TRBD2. Germline V gene data show CDR1 as LGHNT and CDR2 as FRNRAP. This CDR3 has 13 amino acids. The ends lost 6 bases at V and 3 bases at J; junction bases unmatched: 3. The CDR3 spells CASGSSGSYEQYF. The CDR3 coding sequence is TGTGCTAGTGGAAGTAGCGGGAGCTACGAGCAGTACTTC.

This clonotype was seen more than once but under ten times. The CDR3 loop reads CASRDRDRGLFEAFF. CDR3 DNA sequence: TGTGCCAGCAGAGACCGGGACAGGGGCCTTTTTGAAGCTTTCTTT. J is TRBJ1-1 and V is TRBV12-3 or TRBV12-4; 10 nucleotides agree with TRBD1. The junction had 11 bases not matched to a gene; V was cut back by 6 bases and J by 7 bases. There are 15 residues in the CDR3.

The rearrangement links TRBV28 to TRBJ2-4; TRBD2 matches at 8 bases. The CDR3 runs 15 residues. Germline CDR1 and CDR2: MDHEN and SYDVKM. V trimming: 7 bases; J trimming: 5 bases; junction bases outside the gene matches: 10. The CDR3 sequence: CASIASGWGENIQYF. The CDR3 DNA reads as TGTGCCAGCATTGCTAGCGGGTGGGGGGAAAACATTCAGTACTTC.

The rearrangement links TRBV7-2 to TRBJ2-1; D tentatively reads TRBD1 or TRBD2 (7 bases each). Germline assignment: CDR1 SGHTA and CDR2 FQGNSA. The CDR3 has 17 amino acids. V was pared by 5 bases and J by 6 bases, with 23 bases between. The CDR3 nucleotides are TGTGCCAGCAGCCAATTAGGGGGCCCTAGCGGAGTCAATGAGCAGTTCTTC. It specifies CASSQLGGPSGVNEQFF.

The chain employs TRBV10-3 and TRBJ1-3, with D possibly TRBD1 on 6 matching bases. The germline CDR1 and CDR2 sequences are ENHRY and SYGVKD. The CDR3 has 15 residues. V lost 8 bases and J lost 4, with 18 bases in between. CDR3 region: CAILGGPSAGNTIYF. DNA of the CDR3: TGTGCCATCCTTGGGGGCCCATCGGCGGGAAACACCATATATTTT.

V is TRBV4-1 and J is TRBJ1-6, with TRBD1 matching 12 bases. V lost 0 bases, J lost 8 bases, and 2 bases stayed unmatched. The CDR3 is made up of 16 amino acids. From germline, CDR1 is MGHRA and CDR2 YSYEKL. CDR3 residues: CASSQEGTGGYSPLHF. CDR3 bases: TGCGCCAGCAGCCAAGAAGGGACAGGGGGCTATTCACCCCTCCACTTT.

This clonotype has a handful of counts. This chain connects TRBV28 to TRBJ1-6; D may be TRBD1 (6 bases). V shed 6 bases and J shed 7 bases, with 16 bases lying between them. This CDR3 has 15 amino acids. From germline, CDR1 is MDHEN and CDR2 SYDVKM. CDR3 in amino acids: CASSSSRGANSPLHF. CDR3 bases: TGTGCCAGCAGCTCCTCCCGGGGGGCAAATTCACCCCTCCACTTT. The whole variable domain, filled in from reference TRBV28 and TRBJ1-6, reads DVKVTQSSRYLVKRTGEKVFLECVQDMDHENMFWYRQDPGLGLRLIYFSYDVKMKEKGDIPEGYSVSREKKERFSLILESASTNQTSMYLCASSSSRGANSPLHFGNGTRLTVT.

The chain couples TRBV28 to TRBJ2-1, with D tentatively TRBD2 (6 bases). Trimming stripped 1 base from V and 0 bases from J, with 22 bases between. The CDR3 sequence is 20 residues long. From germline, CDR1 is MDHEN and CDR2 SYDVKM. CDR3 bases: TGTGCCAGCAGTTTATTTTCGGGTCCTAGCGACCTAAGCTCCTACAATGAGCAGTTCTTC. Its protein product is CASSLFSGPSDLSSYNEQFF.

The rearrangement uses TRBV6-6 and TRBJ2-2; D unclear. Germline V gene data show CDR1 as MNHNY and CDR2 as SVGAGI (reference sequence). The CDR3 has 13 amino acids. V was clipped by 7 bases and J by 6 bases, with 12 bases between them. The CDR3 DNA reads TGTGCCAGCACCCTTGACGGAGCCGGGGAGCTGTTTTTT. It specifies CASTLDGAGELFF.

The chain is built from TRBV27 and TRBJ2-5, with TRBD1 identical over 8 bases. Germline loops: CDR1 MNHEY, CDR2 SMNVEV (reference sequence). V gave up 2 bases and J gave up 5 bases; unmatched junction bases: 10. This CDR3 region has 16 residues. The CDR3 sequence: CASSLADRVGIETQYF. CDR3 sequence (DNA): TGTGCCAGCAGTTTAGCGGACAGGGTAGGAATCGAGACCCAGTACTTC.

There are a few counts of this clonotype. The V call is TRBV19, the J call TRBJ1-3; D gene uncertain. The CDR3 contains 16 residues. The germline V and J ends were trimmed by 9 bases and 0 bases, with 18 bases remaining between them. CDR1 LNHDA and CDR2 SQIVND come from the germline V gene (reference sequence). The CDR3 DNA reads TGTGCCAGCTCCCGAGGACCCGGAAGCTCTGGAAACACCATATATTTT. Translated, it gives CASSRGPGSSGNTIYF.

The V gene is TRBV20-1, the J gene TRBJ2-1; perhaps TRBD1 as D (6 bases). Germline assignment: CDR1 DFQATT and CDR2 SNEGSKA (reference sequence). V was cut by 3 bases and J by 5 bases, with 11 bases left in between. The CDR3 extends over 13 amino acids. CDR3 amino acids: CSARDRKNNEQFF. In DNA, the CDR3 is TGCAGTGCTAGGGACAGAAAAAACAATGAGCAGTTCTTC.

The rearrangement joins TRBV7-2 to TRBJ2-2; D not certain. This CDR3 region has 13 residues. The ends were cut back, 5 bases at V and 6 bases at J, with 10 bases in the middle. In germline, CDR1 is SGHTA, CDR2 FQGNSA. CDR3: CASSKTKAGELFF. CDR3 coding DNA: TGTGCCAGCAGCAAGACAAAGGCCGGGGAGCTGTTTTTT.

This clonotype was seen a few times. V is TRBV10-3 and J is TRBJ1-5, with D perhaps TRBD1 (6 bases). Trimming stripped 5 bases from V and 2 bases from J, with 13 bases between. Germline V CDR1 and CDR2: ENHRY, SYGVKD. This CDR3 has 15 amino acids. The CDR3 DNA follows: TGTGCCATCAGTTTTGGGGGCGATGGCAATCAGCCCCAGCATTTT. Its translation is CAISFGGDGNQPQHF.

This chain connects TRBV29-1 to TRBJ2-5, with 10 bases lining up with TRBD1. The V and J ends lost 7 bases and 5 bases, in that order; junction bases with no gene match: 7. The CDR3 extends over 13 amino acids. The germline CDR1 and CDR2 sequences are SQVTM and ANQGSEA. The CDR3 loop reads CSADRGLGETQYF. The CDR3 DNA reads TGCAGCGCCGACAGGGGGCTGGGTGAGACCCAGTACTTC. The full variable domain, in which reference TRBV29-1 and TRBJ2-5 provide the parts outside the CDR3, is SAVISQKPSRDICQRGTSLTIQCQVDSQVTMMFWYRQQPGQSLTLIATANQGSEATYESGFVIDKFPISRPNLTFSTLTVSNMSPEDSSIYLCSADRGLGETQYFGPGTRLLVL.

The table lists this clonotype with a few counts. J is TRBJ2-2 and V is TRBV5-5, with TRBD1 as a possible D gene (5 bases). V dropped 0 bases and J dropped 8 bases, with 14 bases sitting between them. Germline CDR1 reads SGHKS; CDR2 reads YYEKEE (reference sequence). The CDR3 totals 15 residues. CDR3 protein: CASSLAPTRTGELFF. The CDR3 DNA follows: TGTGCCAGCAGCTTGGCACCCACAAGGACAGGGGAGCTGTTTTTT.

The gene calls are TRBV11-2 and TRBJ2-3; D not resolved. Trimming stripped 5 bases from V and 0 bases from J, with 18 bases between. The CDR3 extends over 17 amino acids. From germline, CDR1 is SGHAT and CDR2 FQNNGV. CDR3 in amino acids: CASSPGGPSPSTDTQYF. CDR3 DNA: TGTGCCAGCAGCCCAGGTGGGCCATCGCCTAGCACAGATACGCAGTATTTT. Using reference TRBV11-2 and TRBJ2-3 for the parts outside the CDR3, the full variable domain is EAGVAQSPRYKIIEKRQSVAFWCNPISGHATLYWYQQILGQGPKLLIQFQNNGVVDDSQLPKDRFSAERLKGVDSTLKIQPAKLEDSAVYLCASSPGGPSPSTDTQYFGPGTRLTVL.

The sample holds a few counts of this clonotype. The rearrangement joins TRBV7-8 to TRBJ2-7; 10 positions agree with TRBD2. J lost 2 bases, V lost 5 bases, and 9 bases had no gene match. CDR1 and CDR2 from the germline V gene are SGHVS and FQNEAQ. The CDR3 spans 16 residues. This CDR3 is CASSQTSGKMAYEQYF. For the CDR3, the DNA is TGTGCCAGCAGCCAAACTAGCGGGAAAATGGCCTACGAGCAGTACTTC.